A single sample gave rise to the 15 T cell receptor beta chains below, sequenced in a study of T cells after yellow fever vaccination. TCRdb fed the 5' RACE reads into MiXCR, producing one record per CDR3 protein. The sample yields nearly 550,000 distinct CDR3 sequences, over 15% seen once. Sequences were derived from PBMCs, sampled 15 days after the yellow fever booster vaccination. These receptors all come from a man aged 30-40 years who received the YFV17D yellow fever vaccine.

This clonotype turned up a few times. The chain carries TRBV2 and TRBJ2-2; 7 bases fit TRBD2. J lost 4 bases, V lost 6 bases, and 11 bases had no gene match. The CDR3 is made up of 16 amino acids. Germline lookup yields CDR1 SNHLY and CDR2 FYNNEI. This CDR3 is CASRELAPRLTGELFF. The DNA for the CDR3 is TGTGCCAGCAGGGAACTAGCGCCTAGACTCACCGGGGAGCTGTTTTTT.

This clonotype has only one observation. The chain combines TRBV2 with TRBJ2-3; D is uncertain. Germline V gives CDR1 SNHLY, CDR2 FYNNEI. This CDR3 is built from 15 residues. V shed 0 bases and J shed 0 bases, with 7 bases lying between them. DNA for the CDR3: TGTGCCAGCAGTGAAGCCGGATACAGCACAGATACGCAGTATTTT. It is translated as CASSEAGYSTDTQYF.

A few counts support this clonotype. The chain couples TRBV4-3 to TRBJ2-7; TRBD2 might be the D (5 bases). The CDR3 covers 15 residues. Germline-derived CDR1 and CDR2 are LGHNA and YSLEER. The V gene lost 4 bases and the J gene lost 5 bases, with 18 bases spanning the gap. The CDR3 region has the DNA TGCGCCAGCAGCCTTGGGAGAGGGATCGGGAACGAGCAGTACTTC. It yields the protein CASSLGRGIGNEQYF.

For the CDR3, the DNA is TGTGCCAGCAGCTTAGGCGGGGGAGATTCAGATACGCAGTATTTT. Translated, it gives CASSLGGGDSDTQYF. The rearrangement uses TRBV7-2 and TRBJ2-3; 7 bases are a match to TRBD2. Trimming cost V 1 base and J 4 bases; bases outside gene matches: 5. Germline loops: CDR1 SGHTA, CDR2 FQGNSA. The CDR3 is 15 residues long.

This clonotype has only a few counts. The chain has TRBV7-9 and TRBJ1-2; unclear D gene. The CDR3 covers 15 residues. CDR1 and CDR2 from the germline V gene are SEHNR and FQNEAQ (reference sequence). Trimming removed 3 bases at V and 0 bases at J, with 11 bases between. The CDR3 bases are TGTGCCAGCAGCTTCTCCGTTCAAGCTAACTATGGCTACACCTTC. Amino acid sequence: CASSFSVQANYGYTF.

In the case of this clonotype: Sequence at one end of the junction differs from germline and may be a read error. The chain couples TRBV5-1 to TRBJ1-1; D is possibly TRBD1 (6 bases). Germline assignment: CDR1 SGHRS and CDR2 YFSETQ. This CDR3 comprises 14 residues. Here the CDR3 DNA reads TGCGCCAGAAGCTTGGCGGGGGGCGGAACTGAAGCTTTCTTT. It encodes CARSLAGGGTEAFF.

The CDR3 sequence: CASSPLAFSYEQYF. CDR3 coding DNA: TGTGCCAGCAGCCCGCTAGCGTTCTCCTACGAGCAGTACTTC. V is TRBV3-1 and J is TRBJ2-7, with D perhaps TRBD2 (6 bases). V was clipped by 4 bases and J by 0 bases, with 10 bases between them. The germline V gene has CDR1 LGHDT and CDR2 YNNKEL (reference sequence). This CDR3 has 14 residues.

The chain combines TRBV7-2 with TRBJ2-7, with TRBD2 matching 8 bases. Germline lookup yields CDR1 SGHTA and CDR2 FQGNSA. With V trimmed by 4 bases and J by 5 bases, 16 bases remained unmatched. CDR3 size: 17 residues. As DNA, the CDR3 is TGTGCCAGCAGCTCCCGCATAATCAGCGGGAGTGCAAACGAGCAGTACTTC. This gives the protein CASSSRIISGSANEQYF. The full variable domain, its missing parts supplied by reference TRBV7-2 and TRBJ2-7, is GAGVSQSPSNKVTEKGKDVELRCDPISGHTALYWYRQSLGQGLEFLIYFQGNSAPDKSGLPSDRFSAERTGGSVSTLTIQRTQQEDSAVYLCASSSRIISGSANEQYFGPGTRLTVT.

This rearrangement joins TRBV27 to TRBJ2-1; D might be TRBD1 (6 bases). Per the germline V gene, CDR1 is MNHEY and CDR2 is SMNVEV (reference sequence). The CDR3 contains 16 residues. Between the trimmed V and J ends, which lost 0 bases and 2 bases, there was a span of 11 bases. CDR3 region: CASSLSRQVPYNEQFF. CDR3 bases: TGTGCCAGCAGTTTATCCCGACAGGTGCCCTACAATGAGCAGTTCTTC.

This clonotype was observed a few times. The chain has TRBV7-8 and TRBJ2-5, with a tentative D call TRBD2 (5 bases). CDR1 is SGHVS and CDR2 is FQNEAQ in the germline V gene. The CDR3 extends over 13 amino acids. The germline V and J ends were trimmed by 5 bases and 4 bases, with 11 bases remaining between them. DNA for the CDR3: TGTGCCAGCAGCACCACTAGTTCAGAGACCCAGTACTTC. Translating it yields CASSTTSSETQYF. Full variable domain (remainder filled in from reference TRBV7-8 and TRBJ2-5): GAGVSQSPRYKVAKRGQDVALRCDPISGHVSLFWYQQALGQGPEFLTYFQNEAQLDKSGLPSDRFFAERPEGSVSTLKIQRTQQEDSAVYLCASSTTSSETQYFGPGTRLLVL.

This clonotype turned up a few times. The CDR3 coding sequence is TGTGCCAGCAGCCCCCAATCCAACGGGGAGCTGTTTTTT. Its protein is CASSPQSNGELFF. The chain links TRBV9 to TRBJ2-2; no definite D call. Trimming took 4 bases from V and 7 from J, leaving 11 bases between them. CDR1 and CDR2 from the germline V gene are SGDLS and YYNGEE. This CDR3 contains 13 residues.

This clonotype was seen a handful of times. The J gene is TRBJ1-1, the V gene TRBV18; D unclear. The CDR3 has 14 amino acids. Germline V gene sequence: CDR1 KGHSH, CDR2 LQKENI. Trimming shortened V by 0 bases and J by 4 bases, and 9 bases separated the two germline ends. CDR3 DNA sequence: TGTGCCAGCTCACCACCCGGGCTTAGCACTGAAGCTTTCTTT. Translation: CASSPPGLSTEAFF.

This clonotype appeared a few times. The chain couples TRBV3-1 to TRBJ1-4; perhaps TRBD1 as D (5 bases). CDR3 length: 14 residues. The germline CDR1 and CDR2 sequences are LGHDT and YNNKEL (reference sequence). With 0 bases removed from V and 8 bases from J, the gap between germline ends came to 10 bases. The CDR3 DNA follows: TGTGCCAGCAGCCAAGATCCTGGGGGGGAAAAACTGTTTTTT. Translated, it gives CASSQDPGGEKLFF.

The V call is TRBV13, the J call TRBJ2-5; 8 nucleotides match TRBD1. The CDR3 spans 15 residues. J was trimmed by 2 bases and V by 5 bases; bases with no gene match: 7. Germline V CDR1 and CDR2: PRHDT, FYEKMQ (reference sequence). Written as DNA, the CDR3 is TGTGCCAGCAGCCCACCGGGACAGGATCAAGAGACCCAGTACTTC. This codes for CASSPPGQDQETQYF.

This sequence joins TRBV20-1 and TRBJ2-1; no firm D call. The CDR3 contains 15 residues. Germline CDR1 reads DFQATT; CDR2 reads SNEGSKA (reference sequence). Trimming stripped 6 bases from V and 0 bases from J, with 15 bases between. As DNA, the CDR3 is TGCAGTGCCGTTTCTGTAACCAGCTCCTACAATGAGCAGTTCTTC. This codes for CSAVSVTSSYNEQFF.